The 23 T cell receptor beta chains below all came from one sample that was sequenced in a study of type 1 regulatory T cells (TCRdb year 2021). The listed sequencing device is Illumina MiSeq. TCRdb applied fastp at Q25 and MiXCR to the public reads, then kept only in-frame beta chains. Rows matching on CDR3 protein sequence are summarized as one entry with the most common DNA and genes. This sample holds about 97,000 distinct CDR3 sequences; 25% to 40% were observed only once. The top ten constitute less than 2.5% of the sample. Sample: CD4+ T cells, either the whole sample or a sorted fraction (not recorded which). Receptors originate from a human donor in good health.

This clonotype was counted a few times. The chain uses TRBV24-1 and TRBJ1-5; TRBD1 aligns across 8 bases. J gave up 7 bases and V 10 bases, and 8 bases lay outside the gene matches. The CDR3 is made up of 13 amino acids. Germline loops: CDR1 KGHDR, CDR2 SFDVKD. CDR3 amino acids: CATQDRVGQPQHF. For the CDR3, the DNA is TGTGCCACGCAGGACAGGGTAGGACAGCCCCAGCATTTT.

The rearrangement links TRBV5-1 to TRBJ2-2, with 9 bases fitting TRBD1. Germline V gene data show CDR1 as SGHRS and CDR2 as YFSETQ. The J segment lost 1 base and the V segment lost 2 bases, leaving 6 bases of the junction unmatched. The CDR3 runs to 17 residues. The CDR3 is CASSFTRDRVNTGELFF. CDR3 sequence (DNA): TGCGCCAGCAGCTTCACTAGGGACAGGGTGAACACCGGGGAGCTGTTTTTT.

This sequence joins TRBV5-8 and TRBJ2-1, with 7 bases that match TRBD2. This CDR3 is built from 12 residues. Trimming removed 7 bases from V and 8 bases from J; junction bases left unmatched: 6. CDR1 is SGHTS and CDR2 is YDEGEE in the germline V gene. CDR3 bases: TGTGCCAGCCGCAACGGGGGGTATGAGCAGTTCTTC. Amino acids: CASRNGGYEQFF.

The V gene is TRBV7-9, the J gene TRBJ2-3; D gene uncertain. The V and J ends lost 5 bases and 1 base respectively, with 7 bases between them. CDR3 length: 13 amino acids. CDR1 is SEHNR, CDR2 FQNEAQ, per germline (reference sequence). The CDR3 region is CASSPKGTDTQYF. The CDR3 nucleotides read TGTGCCAGCAGCCCTAAGGGCACAGATACGCAGTATTTT. The variable domain in full, with the rest retrieved from reference TRBV7-9 and TRBJ2-3, is DTGVSQNPRHKITKRGQNVTFRCDPISEHNRLYWYRQTLGQGPEFLTYFQNEAQLEKSRLLSDRFSAERPKGSFSTLEIQRTEQGDSAMYLCASSPKGTDTQYFGPGTRLTVL.

V gene TRBV29-1 combines with J gene TRBJ1-1; the D is unclear. Trimming cost V 7 bases and J 5 bases, with 11 bases left between them. CDR1 is SQVTM, CDR2 ANQGSEA, per germline. The CDR3 extends over 11 amino acids. Written as DNA, the CDR3 is TGCAGCGGAAGCGCGAGGACTGAAGCTTTCTTT. Amino acids: CSGSARTEAFF. Supplemented by reference TRBV29-1 and TRBJ1-1, the full variable domain reads SAVISQKPSRDICQRGTSLTIQCQVDSQVTMMFWYRQQPGQSLTLIATANQGSEATYESGFVIDKFPISRPNLTFSTLTVSNMSPEDSSIYLCSGSARTEAFFGQGTRLTVV.

The V gene is TRBV27, the J gene TRBJ1-1, with D possibly matching TRBD1 (5 bases). The V gene lost 6 bases and the J gene lost 6 bases, with 20 bases spanning the gap. This CDR3 contains 15 residues. CDR1 MNHEY and CDR2 SMNVEV come from the germline V gene (reference sequence). CDR3 region: CASSRDRGGAAEAFF. The CDR3 DNA reads TGTGCCAGCAGCCGCGATAGGGGCGGGGCCGCTGAAGCTTTCTTT.

This clonotype came up a few times. The chain links TRBV6-2 or TRBV6-3 to TRBJ2-2; the match to TRBD2 covers 7 bases. This CDR3 spans 16 amino acids. Trimming removed 0 bases from V and 1 base from J; junction bases left unmatched: 2. Per germline, CDR1 MNHEY and CDR2 SVGEGT. The CDR3 sequence: CASSYSSGGNTGELFF. For the CDR3, the DNA is TGTGCCAGCAGTTACTCTTCGGGAGGGAACACCGGGGAGCTGTTTTTT.

The chain carries TRBV28 and TRBJ2-1, with 11 nucleotides matching TRBD2. J lost 4 bases, V lost 6 bases, and 5 bases had no gene match. Per the germline V gene, CDR1 is MDHEN and CDR2 is SYDVKM. The CDR3 is made up of 15 amino acids. CDR3 protein: CASRYLAGGYNEQFF. In DNA form, the CDR3 reads TGTGCCAGCAGGTACCTAGCGGGAGGTTACAATGAGCAGTTCTTC.

This clonotype has a handful of counts. The rearrangement joins TRBV27 to TRBJ2-1, with D maybe TRBD2 (6 bases). Germline V gives CDR1 MNHEY, CDR2 SMNVEV (reference sequence). The CDR3 extends over 16 amino acids. V was shortened by 7 bases and J by 7 bases, with 23 bases between the two germline ends. CDR3 protein: CASKSRRALVLNEQFF. DNA of the CDR3: TGTGCCAGCAAGAGTCGGAGGGCCCTGGTTTTGAATGAGCAGTTCTTC.

This chain uses TRBV6-5 with TRBJ2-5; the match to TRBD1 covers 12 bases. The V and J ends lost 0 bases and 13 bases, in that order; junction bases with no gene match: 9. CDR1 is MNHEY, CDR2 SVGAGI, per germline. This CDR3 is built from 15 residues. CDR3 sequence (DNA): TGTGCCAGCAGTTACTCCGAGGGGACAGGGGGCACTCTGTACTTC. Protein sequence: CASSYSEGTGGTLYF.

The V gene is TRBV5-1, the J gene TRBJ1-2; 7 nucleotides line up with TRBD1. Trimming at V came to 4 bases and at J to 6 bases, leaving 9 bases not matched to a gene. CDR1 and CDR2 from the germline V gene are SGHRS and YFSETQ. The CDR3 totals 14 residues. The CDR3 DNA sequence: TGCGCCAGCAGCACCGGTACAGGGGAGCATGGCTACACCTTC. This encodes CASSTGTGEHGYTF.

The rearrangement uses TRBV7-8 and TRBJ2-1, with a tentative D call TRBD2 (5 bases). V gave up 3 bases and J gave up 8 bases, with 5 bases separating them. The CDR3 is 11 amino acids. CDR1 is SGHVS, CDR2 FQNEAQ, per germline. CDR3 nucleotide sequence: TGTGCCAGCAGCTTGGACTATGAGCAGTTCTTC. Encoded protein: CASSLDYEQFF.

With regard to this clonotype: A much larger clone differs from this one at a single base, so this may be a read error. CDR3 amino acids: CATSQTTARITDTQYF. The DNA of the CDR3 is TGTGCCACCAGCCAAACTACCGCGCGAATCACAGATACGCAGTATTTT. This chain links TRBV15 with TRBJ2-3, with D unclear. This CDR3 is built from 16 residues. From germline, CDR1 is LNHNV and CDR2 YYDKDF (reference sequence). The germline V and J ends were trimmed by 5 bases and 2 bases, with 17 bases remaining between them. Based on the CDR3 plus reference TRBV15 and TRBJ2-3, the full variable domain is DAMVIQNPRYQVTQFGKPVTLSCSQTLNHNVMYWYQQKSSQAPKLLFHYYDKDFNNEADTPDNFQSRRPNTSFCFLDIRSPGLGDTAMYLCATSQTTARITDTQYFGPGTRLTVL.

This clonotype came up a few times. The V and J genes are TRBV20-1 and TRBJ2-1; unclear D gene. Trimming stripped 8 bases from V and 8 bases from J, with 13 bases between. CDR1 is DFQATT and CDR2 is SNEGSKA in the germline V gene (reference sequence). The CDR3 sequence is 11 residues long. The CDR3 protein is CSTTTWDEQFF. The CDR3 DNA sequence: TGCAGTACTACAACCTGGGATGAGCAGTTCTTC.

About this clonotype itself: One end of the junction fails to match germline, which may point to a read error. The V call is TRBV20-1, the J call TRBJ2-5; 10 bases match TRBD2. The CDR3 loop spans 15 amino acids. Per the germline V gene, CDR1 is DFQATT and CDR2 is SNEGSKA (reference sequence). The CDR3 region is CRASSTSGRQETQYF. The CDR3 nucleotides read TGCAGAGCTAGTTCGACTAGCGGGCGACAAGAGACCCAGTACTTC.

CDR3 protein: CASRYTTGMPGEQYF. DNA of the CDR3: TGTGCCAGCAGATATACGACAGGGATGCCTGGCGAGCAGTACTTC. J is TRBJ2-7 and V is TRBV12-3 or TRBV12-4; 7 bases fit TRBD1. V lost 6 bases to trimming and J lost 6 bases; unmatched junction nucleotides: 14. The CDR3 consists of 15 residues.

V gene TRBV5-1 combines with J gene TRBJ2-7; 8 positions agree with TRBD1. Germline V CDR1 and CDR2: SGHRS, YFSETQ. The CDR3 is 15 amino acids. Germline trimming cut 3 bases from V and 3 bases from J; bases unmatched to any gene: 8. As DNA, the CDR3 is TGCGCCAGCAGCTGGATACAGGGGGTGGACTACGAGCAGTACTTC. Residues: CASSWIQGVDYEQYF.

This clonotype occurred a few times. CDR3 residues: CASSLQGTAQSPLHF. The DNA for the CDR3 is TGCGCCAGCAGCCTACAAGGGACAGCTCAATCACCCCTCCACTTT. The rearrangement links TRBV5-1 to TRBJ1-6; TRBD1 matches at 7 bases. Germline V lookup: CDR1 SGHRS, CDR2 YFSETQ. The CDR3 is made up of 15 amino acids. The junction had 11 bases not matched to a gene; V was cut back by 4 bases and J by 10 bases.

The J gene is TRBJ2-3, the V gene TRBV29-1; 7 bases line up with TRBD1. The CDR3 runs to 13 residues. Germline CDR1 and CDR2: SQVTM and ANQGSEA. The V segment lost 7 bases and the J segment 4 bases; nucleotides outside the gene matches: 8. The DNA of the CDR3 is TGCAGCGCGACAGGGATTTCAGCAGATACGCAGTATTTT. Its protein is CSATGISADTQYF.

This clonotype is classed as medium-sized. V is TRBV29-1 and J is TRBJ2-7; no reliable D call. Germline CDR1 reads SQVTM; CDR2 reads ANQGSEA. The ends were cut back, 7 bases at V and 5 bases at J, with 12 bases in the middle. CDR3 length: 11 amino acids. The CDR3 region has the DNA TGCAGCGCTGTCAAAGGGAACGAGCAGTACTTC. Protein product: CSAVKGNEQYF.

This clonotype was detected only a few times. The V and J genes are TRBV5-1 and TRBJ1-1; D is ambiguous. CDR3 length: 13 amino acids. Germline lookup yields CDR1 SGHRS and CDR2 YFSETQ. Trimming left V 6 bases short and J 1 base short, with 10 bases between. The CDR3 here is CASTSPANTEAFF. CDR3 coding DNA: TGCGCCAGCACCTCCCCAGCGAACACTGAAGCTTTCTTT.

The V gene is TRBV7-2, the J gene TRBJ2-7; tentative D call: TRBD2 (5 bases). CDR3 size: 12 residues. Germline V gene sequence: CDR1 SGHTA, CDR2 FQGNSA. The V and J ends lost 5 bases and 7 bases respectively, with 12 bases between them. For the CDR3, the DNA is TGTGCCAGCAGCACCCCCCCGGGGGAGCAGTACTTC. Its protein is CASSTPPGEQYF.

There are a few counts of this clonotype. This rearrangement joins TRBV7-9 to TRBJ2-7, with 10 positions matching TRBD1. The ends lost 5 bases at V and 5 bases at J; junction bases unmatched: 6. CDR3 length: 14 residues. Germline V lookup: CDR1 SEHNR, CDR2 FQNEAQ (reference sequence). CDR3 in DNA: TGTGCCAGCAGCCTGGACAGGGGGTCGCACGAGCAGTACTTC. Residues: CASSLDRGSHEQYF.